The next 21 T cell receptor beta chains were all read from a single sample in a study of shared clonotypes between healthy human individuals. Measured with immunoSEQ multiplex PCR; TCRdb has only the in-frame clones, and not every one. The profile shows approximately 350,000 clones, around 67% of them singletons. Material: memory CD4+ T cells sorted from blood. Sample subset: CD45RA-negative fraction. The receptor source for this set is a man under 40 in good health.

In nucleotides, the CDR3 is TGTGCCAGCAGCCGTAGACTAGCGGGAGGTGACGATGGGGCCAACGTCCTGACTTTC. It translates to CASSRRLAGGDDGANVLTF. The J gene is TRBJ2-6, the V gene TRBV4-2; 13 nucleotides line up with TRBD2. Per the germline V gene, CDR1 is LGHNA and CDR2 is YNFKEQ. Unmatched junction bases numbered 9, after V lost 4 bases and J lost 3 bases. The CDR3 is made up of 19 amino acids.

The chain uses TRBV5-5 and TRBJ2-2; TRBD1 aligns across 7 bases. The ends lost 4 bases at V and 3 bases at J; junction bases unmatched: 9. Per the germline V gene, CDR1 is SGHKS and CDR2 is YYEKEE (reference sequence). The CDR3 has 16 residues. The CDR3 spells CASSQADRPHTGELFF. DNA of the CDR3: TGTGCCAGCAGCCAAGCGGACAGGCCTCACACCGGGGAGCTGTTTTTT.

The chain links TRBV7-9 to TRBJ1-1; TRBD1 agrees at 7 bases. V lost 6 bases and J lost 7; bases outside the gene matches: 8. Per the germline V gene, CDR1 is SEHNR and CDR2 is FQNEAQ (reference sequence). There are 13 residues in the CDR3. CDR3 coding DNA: TGTGCCAGCAGTCCAGGGTGGGACAGTGAAGCTTTCTTT. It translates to CASSPGWDSEAFF.

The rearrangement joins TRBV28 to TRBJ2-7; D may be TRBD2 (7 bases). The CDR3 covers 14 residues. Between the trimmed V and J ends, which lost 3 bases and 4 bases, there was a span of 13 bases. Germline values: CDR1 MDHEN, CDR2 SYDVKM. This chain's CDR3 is CASSFRGGYYEQYF. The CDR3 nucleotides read TGTGCCAGCAGTTTTAGGGGGGGATATTACGAGCAGTACTTC.

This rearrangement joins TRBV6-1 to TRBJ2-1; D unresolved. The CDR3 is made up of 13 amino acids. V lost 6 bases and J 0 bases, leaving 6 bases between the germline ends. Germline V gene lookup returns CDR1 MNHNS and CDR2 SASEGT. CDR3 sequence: CASRMSSYNEQFF. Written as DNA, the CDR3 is TGTGCCAGCAGGATGAGCTCCTACAATGAGCAGTTCTTC.

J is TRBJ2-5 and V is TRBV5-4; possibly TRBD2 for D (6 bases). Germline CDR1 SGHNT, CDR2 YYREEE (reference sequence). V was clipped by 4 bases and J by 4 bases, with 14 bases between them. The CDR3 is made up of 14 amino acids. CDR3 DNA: TGTGCCAGCAGCGTGGCCACCGGGAGAGAGACCCAGTACTTC. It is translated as CASSVATGRETQYF.

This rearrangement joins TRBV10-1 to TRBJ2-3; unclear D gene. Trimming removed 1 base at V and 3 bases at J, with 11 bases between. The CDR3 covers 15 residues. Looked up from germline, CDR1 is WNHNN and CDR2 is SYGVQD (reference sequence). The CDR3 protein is CASSEFVFGTDTQYF. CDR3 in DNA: TGCGCCAGCAGTGAGTTTGTATTTGGGACAGATACGCAGTATTTT.

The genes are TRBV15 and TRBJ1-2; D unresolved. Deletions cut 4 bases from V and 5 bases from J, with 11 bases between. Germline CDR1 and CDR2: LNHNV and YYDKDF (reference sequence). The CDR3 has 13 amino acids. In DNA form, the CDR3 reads TGTGCCACCAGCATGGTCGACGGGTATGGCTACACCTTC. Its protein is CATSMVDGYGYTF.

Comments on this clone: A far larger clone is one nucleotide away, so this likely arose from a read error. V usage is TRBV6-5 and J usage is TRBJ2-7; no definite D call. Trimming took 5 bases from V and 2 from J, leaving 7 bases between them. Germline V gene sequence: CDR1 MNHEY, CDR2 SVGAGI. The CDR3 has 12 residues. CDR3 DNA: TGTGCCAGCAGTGGGATAGCCTACGAGCAGTACTTC. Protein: CASSGIAYEQYF.

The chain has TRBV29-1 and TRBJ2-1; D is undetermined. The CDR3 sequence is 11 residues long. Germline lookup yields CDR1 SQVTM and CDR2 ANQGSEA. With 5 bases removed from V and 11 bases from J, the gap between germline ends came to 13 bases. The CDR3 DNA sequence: TGCAGCGTTATGACCGTCCAGAAGCAGTTCTTC. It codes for CSVMTVQKQFF.

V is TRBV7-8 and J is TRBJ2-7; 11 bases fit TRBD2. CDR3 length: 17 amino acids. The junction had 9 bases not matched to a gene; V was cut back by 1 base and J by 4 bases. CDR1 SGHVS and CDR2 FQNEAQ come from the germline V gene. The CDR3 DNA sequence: TGTGCCAGCAGCTTAGGTGTTGGGACTAGCGGAACTTACGAGCAGTACTTC. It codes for CASSLGVGTSGTYEQYF.

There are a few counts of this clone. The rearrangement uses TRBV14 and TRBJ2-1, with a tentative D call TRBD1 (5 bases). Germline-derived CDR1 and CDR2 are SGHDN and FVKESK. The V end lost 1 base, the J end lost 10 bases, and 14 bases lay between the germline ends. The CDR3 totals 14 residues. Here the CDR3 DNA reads TGTGCCAGCAGCCAAGTCTATGGAGCAGGGGAGCAGTTCTTC. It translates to CASSQVYGAGEQFF.

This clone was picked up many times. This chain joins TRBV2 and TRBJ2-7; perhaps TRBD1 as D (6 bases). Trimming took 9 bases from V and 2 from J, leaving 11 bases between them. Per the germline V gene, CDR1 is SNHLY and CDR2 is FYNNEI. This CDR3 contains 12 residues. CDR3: CARGTPTYEQYF. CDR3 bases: TGTGCCAGGGGGACACCTACCTACGAGCAGTACTTC.

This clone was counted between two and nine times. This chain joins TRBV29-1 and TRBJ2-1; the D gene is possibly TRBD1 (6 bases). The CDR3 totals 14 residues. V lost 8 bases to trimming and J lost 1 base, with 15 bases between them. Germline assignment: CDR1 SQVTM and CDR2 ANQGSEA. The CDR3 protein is CSIQSGTSYNEQFF. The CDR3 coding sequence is TGCAGCATCCAGTCCGGGACATCCTACAATGAGCAGTTCTTC.

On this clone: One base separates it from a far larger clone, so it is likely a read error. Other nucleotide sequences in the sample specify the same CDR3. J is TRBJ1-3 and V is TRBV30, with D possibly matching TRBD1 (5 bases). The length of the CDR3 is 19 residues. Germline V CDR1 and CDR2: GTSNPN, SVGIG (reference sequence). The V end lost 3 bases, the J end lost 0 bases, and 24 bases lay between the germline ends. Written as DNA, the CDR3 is TGTGCCTGGAGCCCGAGAGGGGAAAAACCCAAGTCCTCTGGAAACACCATATATTTT. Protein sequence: CAWSPRGEKPKSSGNTIYF.

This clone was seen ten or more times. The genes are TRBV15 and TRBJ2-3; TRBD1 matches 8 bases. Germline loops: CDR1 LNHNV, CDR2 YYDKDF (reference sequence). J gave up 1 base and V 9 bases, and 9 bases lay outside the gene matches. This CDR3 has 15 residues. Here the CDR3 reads CATTTGASGTDTQYF. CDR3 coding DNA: TGTGCCACGACGACAGGGGCCTCGGGCACAGATACGCAGTATTTT.

CDR3 bases: TGTGCCAGTTACCGGGACAGACAAGGGACCTTTGAAGCTTTCTTT. It codes for CASYRDRQGTFEAFF. The genes are TRBV19 and TRBJ1-1; 7 nucleotides line up with TRBD1. The junction had 16 bases not matched to a gene; V was cut back by 8 bases and J by 7 bases. The CDR3 covers 15 residues. Per the germline V gene, CDR1 is LNHDA and CDR2 is SQIVND (reference sequence). The whole variable domain, filled in from reference TRBV19 and TRBJ1-1, reads DGGITQSPKYLFRKEGQNVTLSCEQNLNHDAMYWYRQDPGQGLRLIYYSQIVNDFQKGDIAEGYSVSREKKESFPLTVTSAQKNPTAFYLCASYRDRQGTFEAFFGQGTRLTVV.

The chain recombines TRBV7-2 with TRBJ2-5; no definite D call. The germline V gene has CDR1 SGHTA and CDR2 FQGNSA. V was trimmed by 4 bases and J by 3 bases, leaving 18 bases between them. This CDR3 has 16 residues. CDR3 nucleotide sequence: TGTGCCAGCAGCTACATTACAGCCCTGATCAAAGAGACCCAGTACTTC. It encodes CASSYITALIKETQYF.

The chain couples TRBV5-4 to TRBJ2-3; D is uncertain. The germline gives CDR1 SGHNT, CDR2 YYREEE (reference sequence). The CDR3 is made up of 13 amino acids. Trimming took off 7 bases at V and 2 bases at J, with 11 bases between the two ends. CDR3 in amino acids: CASYTPNTDTQYF. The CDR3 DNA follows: TGTGCCAGCTACACCCCAAACACAGATACGCAGTATTTT.

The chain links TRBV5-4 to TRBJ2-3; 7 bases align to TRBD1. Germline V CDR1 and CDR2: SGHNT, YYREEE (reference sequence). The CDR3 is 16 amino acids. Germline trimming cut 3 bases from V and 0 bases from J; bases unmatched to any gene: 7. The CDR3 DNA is TGTGCCAGCAGCTCGCTAAAACAGGGGAGCACAGATACGCAGTATTTT. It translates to CASSSLKQGSTDTQYF. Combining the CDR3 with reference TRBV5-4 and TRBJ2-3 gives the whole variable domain ETGVTQSPTHLIKTRGQQVTLRCSSQSGHNTVSWYQQALGQGPQFIFQYYREEENGRGNFPPRFSGLQFPNYSSELNVNALELDDSALYLCASSSLKQGSTDTQYFGPGTRLTVL.

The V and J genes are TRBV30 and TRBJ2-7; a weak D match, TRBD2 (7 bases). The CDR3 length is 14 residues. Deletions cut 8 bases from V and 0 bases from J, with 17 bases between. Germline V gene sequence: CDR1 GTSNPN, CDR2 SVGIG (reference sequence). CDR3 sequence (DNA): TGTGCCCTCACAGGGAGGGAGAGCTCCTACGAGCAGTACTTC. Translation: CALTGRESSYEQYF.